These T cell receptor beta chains were read from a single sample in a study of blood T cell repertoires in COVID-19. The assay was immunoSEQ multiplex PCR, and TCRdb's table has in-frame clones only and misses some. The sample has 200,000 to 250,000 clones; 88% are singletons. Sequenced material: PBMCs or T cells enriched from blood (not recorded which). The receptor set was obtained from a woman in her twenties or thirties who had recovered from COVID-19. Both conserved end residues are part of each CDR3. Fields, in order: V gene, D gene, J gene, clone size, CDR3 DNA, CDR3 protein. A D gene is named only where the DNA matches it firmly. Clone size is shown for a subset of rows, as once, few, many or a class of expanded clone.

V gene: TRBV6-1; D gene: NA; J gene: TRBJ2-3; clone size: few; CDR3 DNA: TGTGCCAGCAGTGAATTTGGCGGGGGCGCATCAGATACGCAGTATTTT; CDR3 protein: CASSEFGGGASDTQYF
V gene: TRBV27; D gene: NA; J gene: TRBJ2-4; clone size: once; CDR3 DNA: TGTGCCAGCAGTGCTAGGGGGTCAGCCAAAAACATTCAGTACTTC; CDR3 protein: CASSARGSAKNIQYF
V gene: TRBV3-1/TRBV3-2; D gene: TRBD1; J gene: TRBJ1-1; clone size: NA; CDR3 DNA: TGTGCCAGCAGCCCTTGGACAGGGTCGGACACTGAAGCTTTCTTT; CDR3 protein: CASSPWTGSDTEAFF
V gene: TRBV7-2; D gene: TRBD2; J gene: TRBJ2-1; clone size: NA; CDR3 DNA: TGTGCCAGCAGGGACGCCGGGACTAGCGCCTACAATGAGCAGTTCTTC; CDR3 protein: CASRDAGTSAYNEQFF
V gene: TRBV4-3; D gene: NA; J gene: TRBJ2-7; clone size: NA; CDR3 DNA: TGCGCCAGCAGCCAAGGTCTTGGGACTTACGAGCAGTACTTC; CDR3 protein: CASSQGLGTYEQYF
V gene: TRBV18; D gene: NA; J gene: TRBJ2-5; clone size: NA; CDR3 DNA: TGTGCCAGCTCACCAGAGGAGACCCAGTACTTC; CDR3 protein: CASSPEETQYF
V gene: TRBV15; D gene: NA; J gene: TRBJ1-1; clone size: NA; CDR3 DNA: TGTGCCACCAGCAGAGATGAAAGGGAGTACACTGAAGCTTTCTTT; CDR3 protein: CATSRDEREYTEAFF
V gene: TRBV6-2/TRBV6-3; D gene: NA; J gene: TRBJ1-1; clone size: NA; CDR3 DNA: TGTGCCAGCAGTCGACAGAGGTCAGCTTTCTTT; CDR3 protein: CASSRQRSAFF
V gene: TRBV6-2/TRBV6-3; D gene: TRBD2; J gene: TRBJ2-7; clone size: once; CDR3 DNA: TGTGCCAGCAGTACACATTCTAGCGGGGGAACCTACGAGCAGTACTTC; CDR3 protein: CASSTHSSGGTYEQYF
V gene: TRBV7-2; D gene: TRBD2; J gene: TRBJ2-5; clone size: NA; CDR3 DNA: TGTGCCAGCAGCTTACGTAGCGGGAACCAAGAGACCCAGTACTTC; CDR3 protein: CASSLRSGNQETQYF
V gene: TRBV25-1; D gene: NA; J gene: TRBJ2-7; clone size: NA; CDR3 DNA: TGTGCCAGCAGTGAAGTAGGGGGGGTTGGCTACGAGCAGTACTTC; CDR3 protein: CASSEVGGVGYEQYF
V gene: TRBV7-9; D gene: NA; J gene: TRBJ2-7; clone size: few; CDR3 DNA: TGTGCCAGCAGCTTAGTTCCGGGGAGGAACGAGCAGTACTTC; CDR3 protein: CASSLVPGRNEQYF
V gene: TRBV5-1; D gene: NA; J gene: TRBJ1-1; clone size: NA; CDR3 DNA: TGCGCCAGCAGCTTGGGGTTATCAGGGTCCTCTGAAGCTTTCTTT; CDR3 protein: CASSLGLSGSSEAFF
V gene: TRBV6-5; D gene: NA; J gene: TRBJ2-7; clone size: NA; CDR3 DNA: TGTGCCAGCAGTTCTAATCATCGAATCTACGAGCAGTACTTC; CDR3 protein: CASSSNHRIYEQYF
V gene: TRBV7-2; D gene: TRBD1; J gene: TRBJ2-1; clone size: NA; CDR3 DNA: TGTGCCAGCAGCTTAGGGGGACAGGGAATAAGGAATGAGCAGTTCTTC; CDR3 protein: CASSLGGQGIRNEQFF
V gene: TRBV7-8; D gene: TRBD1; J gene: TRBJ1-5; clone size: NA; CDR3 DNA: TGTGCCAGCAGCCTCAGAGCGGACAGGGGTTATCAGCCCCAGCATTTT; CDR3 protein: CASSLRADRGYQPQHF
V gene: TRBV7-7; D gene: NA; J gene: TRBJ1-4; clone size: NA; CDR3 DNA: TGTGCTAGCAGCCCGGCAACTAATGAAAAACTGTTTTTT; CDR3 protein: CASSPATNEKLFF
V gene: TRBV15; D gene: NA; J gene: TRBJ1-4; clone size: NA; CDR3 DNA: TGTGCCACCAGCAGAGTAACAGGAGCAACTAATGAAAAACTGTTTTTT; CDR3 protein: CATSRVTGATNEKLFF
V gene: TRBV5-6; D gene: NA; J gene: TRBJ1-6; clone size: few; CDR3 DNA: TGTGCCAGCAGCTTGGGCGGGCGTTTGGATTCACCCCTCCACTTT; CDR3 protein: CASSLGGRLDSPLHF
V gene: TRBV15; D gene: NA; J gene: TRBJ1-6; clone size: NA; CDR3 DNA: NA; CDR3 protein: CATSTSGLNSPLHF
V gene: TRBV5-1; D gene: TRBD1; J gene: TRBJ1-6; clone size: NA; CDR3 DNA: TGCGCCAGCAGCTTGGGGCAGGGGGCGAGTTCACCCCTCCACTTT; CDR3 protein: CASSLGQGASSPLHF
V gene: TRBV9; D gene: NA; J gene: TRBJ1-1; clone size: many; CDR3 DNA: TGTGCCAGCAGCGCGGGGAACACTGAAGCTTTCTTT; CDR3 protein: CASSAGNTEAFF
V gene: TRBV19; D gene: NA; J gene: TRBJ1-3; clone size: NA; CDR3 DNA: TGTGCCAGTACCACTACGTCCTTGGGAAACACCATATATTTT; CDR3 protein: CASTTTSLGNTIYF
V gene: TRBV28; D gene: NA; J gene: TRBJ2-7; clone size: NA; CDR3 DNA: TGTGCCAGCAGTTTAACCTCAGGACAGTTCTTTTCCTACGAGCAGTACTTC; CDR3 protein: CASSLTSGQFFSYEQYF
V gene: TRBV5-4; D gene: NA; J gene: TRBJ1-1; clone size: once; CDR3 DNA: TGTGCCAGCAGCTTGAACAGGGAAGGTGAAGCTTTCTTT; CDR3 protein: CASSLNREGEAFF
V gene: TRBV6-2/TRBV6-3; D gene: NA; J gene: TRBJ1-2; clone size: NA; CDR3 DNA: TGTGCCAGCAGTGACCCGGACAGCCCGCAAGGCTACACCTTC; CDR3 protein: CASSDPDSPQGYTF
V gene: TRBV7-3; D gene: TRBD1; J gene: TRBJ1-5; clone size: once; CDR3 DNA: TGTGCCAGCAGCCTAAAGGACAGGCTTAATCAGCCCCAGCATTTT; CDR3 protein: CASSLKDRLNQPQHF
V gene: TRBV27; D gene: TRBD2; J gene: TRBJ2-2; clone size: NA; CDR3 DNA: TGTGCCAGCAGTTTATTCCAGCGGGGCGGGGAGCTGTTTTTT; CDR3 protein: CASSLFQRGGELFF
V gene: TRBV4-3; D gene: NA; J gene: TRBJ1-5; clone size: NA; CDR3 DNA: TGCGCCAGCAGCCAAGGAGTAAGTGGAGAGGATCAGCCCCAGCATTTT; CDR3 protein: CASSQGVSGEDQPQHF
V gene: TRBV4-3; D gene: NA; J gene: TRBJ2-3; clone size: NA; CDR3 DNA: TGCGCCAGCAGCCAGACGGGTTTCGAGGGAGATACGCAGTATTTT; CDR3 protein: CASSQTGFEGDTQYF
V gene: TRBV29-1; D gene: NA; J gene: TRBJ1-2; clone size: NA; CDR3 DNA: TGCAGCGACCTCGGGACACATGGCTACACCTTC; CDR3 protein: CSDLGTHGYTF
V gene: TRBV12-3/TRBV12-4; D gene: NA; J gene: TRBJ2-5; clone size: NA; CDR3 DNA: TGTGCCAGCAGTTTTTTTGGCCGCCAGACCCAGTACTTC; CDR3 protein: CASSFFGRQTQYF
V gene: TRBV2; D gene: NA; J gene: TRBJ1-3; clone size: NA; CDR3 DNA: TGTGCCAGCAGAGAGGGTCCCTCTTGGAACACCATATATTTT; CDR3 protein: CASREGPSWNTIYF
V gene: TRBV2; D gene: TRBD1; J gene: TRBJ1-2; clone size: NA; CDR3 DNA: TGTGCCAGCGCGGGACAGACTAACTATGGCTACACCTTC; CDR3 protein: CASAGQTNYGYTF
V gene: TRBV5-1; D gene: TRBD2; J gene: TRBJ2-1; clone size: NA; CDR3 DNA: TGCGCCAGCAGCTTGTCTAATAGCGGGACCAATGAGCAGTTCTTC; CDR3 protein: CASSLSNSGTNEQFF
V gene: TRBV19; D gene: TRBD2; J gene: TRBJ2-2; clone size: few; CDR3 DNA: TGTGCCAGTAGTATCGTCGCCCCACTAGCGGGGGTCACCGGGGAGCTGTTTTTT; CDR3 protein: CASSIVAPLAGVTGELFF
V gene: TRBV7-9; D gene: NA; J gene: TRBJ1-3; clone size: NA; CDR3 DNA: TGTGCCAGCAGCCCACGGGTCTCTGGAAACACCATATATTTT; CDR3 protein: CASSPRVSGNTIYF
V gene: TRBV5-1; D gene: TRBD1; J gene: TRBJ2-1; clone size: NA; CDR3 DNA: TGCGCCAGCAGCTTAGTCCTAGACAGGGGGGACGAGCAGTTCTTC; CDR3 protein: CASSLVLDRGDEQFF
V gene: TRBV7-8; D gene: NA; J gene: TRBJ1-2; clone size: NA; CDR3 DNA: TGTGCCAGCAGCCCAGAATTACAGACATATGGCTACACCTTC; CDR3 protein: CASSPELQTYGYTF
V gene: TRBV7-9; D gene: NA; J gene: TRBJ2-2; clone size: NA; CDR3 DNA: TGTGCCAGCAGCTTGACGCAAACTATGAACACCGGGGAGCTGTTTTTT; CDR3 protein: CASSLTQTMNTGELFF
V gene: TRBV20-1; D gene: TRBD2; J gene: TRBJ2-7; clone size: NA; CDR3 DNA: TGCAGTGCTAGTCCTGTAACTAGCGGGAGACCCTACGAGCAGTACTTC; CDR3 protein: CSASPVTSGRPYEQYF
V gene: TRBV11-2; D gene: TRBD2; J gene: TRBJ2-7; clone size: NA; CDR3 DNA: TGTGCCAGCCGGGTGGCGGGGGGGCGTTACGAGCAGTACTTC; CDR3 protein: CASRVAGGRYEQYF